The rows below give T cell receptor beta chains drawn from one sample of a study of T-cell reconstitution after alpha-beta-depleted transplantation in children. TCRdb recomputed calls from the PCR reads with MiXCR, one row per CDR3 protein. The data contain about 400,000 distinct CDR3 sequences, just over 20% of them seen just once; the ten biggest clones take up over 3.5%. This material consisted of PBMCs from the stem cell graft donor, taken from the stem cell graft. These receptor sequences come from a human donor who donated a stem cell graft to a child with acute myeloid leukemia. The CDR3 runs from the conserved cysteine through the conserved F or W. The D gene is left open where the match is weak. Rows give clone size only sometimes, using once, few, many, or a class for an expanded clone.

J gene: TRBJ2-5
V gene: TRBV12-3/TRBV12-4
clone size: -
D gene: TRBD2
CDR3 protein: CASSGLAGDGETQYF
CDR3 DNA: TGTGCCAGCAGCGGACTAGCGGGAGATGGAGAGACCCAGTACTTC

J gene: TRBJ1-4
V gene: TRBV29-1
clone size: -
D gene: -
CDR3 protein: CSAASGTSNQKLFF
CDR3 DNA: TGCAGCGCGGCGTCCGGGACAAGTAACCAAAAACTGTTTTTT

J gene: TRBJ1-2
V gene: TRBV7-2
clone size: -
D gene: -
CDR3 protein: CASSLTQVNNYGYTF
CDR3 DNA: TGTGCCAGCAGCTTAACTCAGGTTAATAACTATGGCTACACCTTC

J gene: TRBJ2-7
V gene: TRBV29-1
clone size: many
D gene: TRBD2
CDR3 protein: CSVGGTSGYEQYF
CDR3 DNA: TGCAGCGTTGGAGGGACTAGCGGCTACGAGCAGTACTTC

J gene: TRBJ1-2
V gene: TRBV4-1
clone size: -
D gene: -
CDR3 protein: CASSQDGQVRGYTF
CDR3 DNA: TGCGCCAGCAGCCAAGATGGGCAGGTTCGAGGCTACACCTTC

J gene: TRBJ2-7
V gene: TRBV5-1
clone size: many
D gene: TRBD1
CDR3 protein: CASSDTRQGAEQYF
CDR3 DNA: TGCGCCAGCAGCGACACCAGACAGGGCGCCGAGCAGTACTTC

J gene: TRBJ2-7
V gene: TRBV7-2
clone size: few
D gene: TRBD1
CDR3 protein: CAGRGHRDRFGEQYF
CDR3 DNA: TGTGCCGGAAGGGGGCACAGGGATAGGTTCGGCGAGCAGTACTTC

J gene: TRBJ1-1
V gene: TRBV12-3/TRBV12-4
clone size: few
D gene: -
CDR3 protein: CASRTTPTTEAFF
CDR3 DNA: TGTGCCAGCAGAACGACACCGACCACTGAAGCTTTCTTT

J gene: TRBJ1-1
V gene: TRBV9
clone size: few
D gene: -
CDR3 protein: CASSPPENTEAFF
CDR3 DNA: TGTGCCAGCAGCCCTCCCGAGAACACTGAAGCTTTCTTT

J gene: TRBJ1-1
V gene: TRBV7-2
clone size: few
D gene: TRBD1
CDR3 protein: CASSKTGQGVNTEAFF
CDR3 DNA: TGTGCCAGCAGCAAAACAGGACAGGGGGTGAACACTGAAGCTTTCTTT

J gene: TRBJ2-1
V gene: TRBV12-3/TRBV12-4
clone size: -
D gene: -
CDR3 protein: CASSLLAGTEEQFF
CDR3 DNA: TGTGCCAGCAGTTTACTTGCAGGGACTGAAGAGCAGTTCTTC

J gene: TRBJ2-7
V gene: TRBV4-1
clone size: -
D gene: TRBD2
CDR3 protein: CASASFGTNYEQYF
CDR3 DNA: TGCGCCAGCGCGAGCTTCGGGACTAACTACGAGCAGTACTTC

J gene: TRBJ2-1
V gene: TRBV7-9
clone size: few
D gene: TRBD1
CDR3 protein: CASSLTGGKNEQFF
CDR3 DNA: TGTGCCAGCAGCTTAACAGGGGGTAAAAATGAGCAGTTCTTC

J gene: TRBJ2-7
V gene: TRBV7-8
clone size: few
D gene: TRBD1
CDR3 protein: CASSPRGLAGPSEQYF
CDR3 DNA: TGTGCCAGCAGCCCTAGGGGGCTAGCAGGTCCCTCCGAGCAGTACTTC

J gene: TRBJ2-3
V gene: TRBV20-1
clone size: few
D gene: -
CDR3 protein: CSAPAGMSDTQYF
CDR3 DNA: TGCAGTGCGCCGGCGGGGATGTCGGATACGCAGTATTTT

J gene: TRBJ2-7
V gene: TRBV4-1
clone size: many
D gene: TRBD2
CDR3 protein: CASSQNRWAGGSYEQYF
CDR3 DNA: TGCGCCAGCAGCCAAAACCGATGGGCGGGAGGTTCCTACGAGCAGTACTTC

J gene: TRBJ2-5
V gene: TRBV5-1
clone size: few
D gene: -
CDR3 protein: CASSLGPGVETQYF
CDR3 DNA: TGCGCCAGCAGCTTGGGCCCCGGAGTAGAGACCCAGTACTTC

J gene: TRBJ2-7
V gene: TRBV21-1
clone size: -
D gene: -
CDR3 protein: CASSASYRPGTSGPSQGEQYF
CDR3 DNA: TGTGCCAGCAGCGCTTCGTACAGGCCCGGGACTAGCGGCCCCTCGCAGGGCGAGCAGTACTTC

J gene: TRBJ2-7
V gene: TRBV5-4
clone size: once
D gene: -
CDR3 protein: CASSSRPLSRPYEQYF
CDR3 DNA: TGTGCCAGCAGCTCGAGGCCCCTCAGCAGGCCCTACGAGCAGTACTTC